The next 32 T cell receptor beta chains were all read from a single sample in a study of blood T cell repertoires in COVID-19. TCRdb keeps only in-frame clones here, not all; method: immunoSEQ multiplex PCR. Counted here are under 300,000 clones, roughly 82% occurring once; the ten biggest clones make up approximately 13%. Specimen: peripheral blood. The origin of the receptors is a man at least 80 years old with acute or convalescent COVID-19.

This chain connects TRBV5-1 to TRBJ2-7, with 7 bases fitting TRBD2. The ends lost 6 bases at V and 0 bases at J; junction bases unmatched: 6. CDR3 size: 14 residues. Germline CDR1 and CDR2: SGHRS and YFSETQ. CDR3 in DNA: TGCGCCAGCACCAGGGAGGGGAGCTCCTACGAGCAGTACTTC. Protein product: CASTREGSSYEQYF.

The V and J genes are TRBV19 and TRBJ2-4, with D possibly matching TRBD2 (7 bases). Trimming took 6 bases from V and 8 from J, leaving 14 bases between them. The CDR3 runs to 13 residues. The germline CDR1 and CDR2 sequences are LNHDA and SQIVND (reference sequence). CDR3 region: CASRGGARDIQYF. The CDR3 nucleotides are TGTGCCAGTAGGGGGGGGGCCCGGGACATTCAGTACTTC.

The CDR3 bases are TGTGCCAGCAGCTCCGCAGGACAGGGTATATTACCGGAGGATGGCTACACCTTC. Protein product: CASSSAGQGILPEDGYTF. This chain connects TRBV7-2 to TRBJ1-2; 8 bases fit TRBD1. The V segment lost 4 bases and the J segment 6 bases; nucleotides outside the gene matches: 19. The CDR3 is made up of 18 amino acids. Looked up from germline, CDR1 is SGHTA and CDR2 is FQGNSA.

This clone was seen only once. The chain is built from TRBV9 and TRBJ2-7; 8 nucleotides align to TRBD2. The CDR3 has 19 residues. J lost 3 bases, V lost 3 bases, and 20 bases had no gene match. CDR1 and CDR2 (germline): SGDLS, YYNGEE. The CDR3 here is CASSALSGIPGSRNYEQYF. Here the CDR3 DNA reads TGTGCCAGCAGCGCCCTTAGCGGGATCCCTGGATCCAGAAACTACGAGCAGTACTTC.

The chain carries TRBV11-1 and TRBJ2-5; 7 positions agree with TRBD2. Germline-derived CDR1 and CDR2 are SGHAT and FQDESV (reference sequence). Trimming removed 7 bases from V and 4 bases from J; junction bases left unmatched: 9. CDR3 size: 14 residues. CDR3 bases: TGTGCCAGCAAGATAGCTAGCGGCGTAGAGACCCAGTACTTC. It specifies CASKIASGVETQYF.

The chain links TRBV5-1 to TRBJ2-2, with a tentative D call TRBD2 (6 bases). This CDR3 region has 16 residues. From germline, CDR1 is SGHRS and CDR2 YFSETQ. The V end lost 0 bases, the J end lost 3 bases, and 12 bases lay between the germline ends. The CDR3 DNA is TGCGCCAGCAGCTTGGACCCGGGGGTGGACACCGGGGAGCTGTTTTTT. Translating gives CASSLDPGVDTGELFF.

The V call is TRBV6-4, the J call TRBJ1-2; 8 nucleotides match TRBD1. The CDR3 is 15 amino acids. The V segment lost 7 bases and the J segment 7 bases; nucleotides outside the gene matches: 14. Looked up from germline, CDR1 is MRHNA and CDR2 is SNTAGT. The CDR3 DNA reads as TGTGCCAGCACCCAAGGGACAGGCCATTACGGTGGCTACACCTTC. Translation gives CASTQGTGHYGGYTF.

V usage is TRBV6-5 and J usage is TRBJ1-3; D is possibly TRBD1 (5 bases). V was trimmed by 8 bases and J by 0 bases, leaving 14 bases between them. Germline V gene lookup returns CDR1 MNHEY and CDR2 SVGAGI. The CDR3 totals 15 residues. The CDR3 spells CASGPGIRSGNTIYF. Written as DNA, the CDR3 is TGTGCCAGCGGTCCAGGGATTCGCTCTGGAAACACCATATATTTT.

The chain combines TRBV15 with TRBJ2-6; weak D call: TRBD2 (5 bases). The germline V gene has CDR1 LNHNV and CDR2 YYDKDF (reference sequence). Trimming took 1 base from V and 2 from J, leaving 9 bases between them. CDR3 size: 16 residues. The CDR3 DNA is TGTGCCACCAGCAGAGGAGGGCTGGCTGGGGCCAACGTCCTGACTTTC. It is translated as CATSRGGLAGANVLTF.

CDR3 DNA sequence: TGTGCCAGCAGCTTAGAGAGGGTCCCTCGGGCCTATGGCTACACCTTC. Translating gives CASSLERVPRAYGYTF. V is TRBV7-8 and J is TRBJ1-2; the D is unclear. Germline V CDR1 and CDR2: SGHVS, FQNEAQ. The V end lost 1 base, the J end lost 4 bases, and 16 bases lay between the germline ends. The CDR3 has 16 amino acids.

The chain uses TRBV28 and TRBJ1-5, with unresolved D. The CDR3 has 13 residues. The V gene's germline CDR1 is MDHEN and CDR2 SYDVKM. Trimming took 8 bases from V and 4 from J, leaving 12 bases between them. The CDR3 bases are TGTGCCAGCTTGGGGAGACGGAATCAGCCCCAGCATTTT. Translated, it gives CASLGRRNQPQHF.

A single count supports this clone. The chain recombines TRBV3-1 (or the pseudogene TRBV3-2) with TRBJ1-1, with TRBD1 identical over 9 bases. The germline V gene has CDR1 LGHDT and CDR2 YNNKEL (reference sequence). The trim removed 4 bases at V and 6 bases at J, leaving 12 bases unmatched. The CDR3 has 16 residues. CDR3 sequence: CASSPGTGIISAEAFF. In DNA, the CDR3 is TGTGCCAGCAGCCCCGGGACAGGGATTATTTCGGCTGAAGCTTTCTTT.

The table lists this clone with a few counts. J is TRBJ2-5 and V is TRBV5-1; weak D call: TRBD2 (6 bases). CDR1 and CDR2 from the germline V gene are SGHRS and YFSETQ. The CDR3 loop spans 15 amino acids. V was shortened by 1 base and J by 0 bases, with 10 bases between the two germline ends. DNA of the CDR3: TGCGCCAGCAGCTTGTCTGCGGGGTACCAAGAGACCCAGTACTTC. It codes for CASSLSAGYQETQYF.

The chain couples TRBV11-2 to TRBJ1-2; possible D gene TRBD1, 5 bases. The V end lost 2 bases, the J end lost 8 bases, and 15 bases lay between the germline ends. This CDR3 has 14 amino acids. Germline-derived CDR1 and CDR2 are SGHAT and FQNNGV. The CDR3 here is CASSLWADPGGYTF. CDR3 DNA: TGTGCCAGCAGCTTATGGGCGGACCCAGGGGGCTACACCTTC.

The rearrangement joins TRBV27 to TRBJ2-3; D possibly corresponds to TRBD1 (6 bases). V lost 7 bases and J lost 6, with 17 bases in between. Per germline, CDR1 MNHEY and CDR2 SMNVEV (reference sequence). This CDR3 contains 14 residues. Here the CDR3 reads CASIPQGIRDTQYF. CDR3 coding DNA: TGTGCCAGCATTCCACAGGGTATTCGGGATACGCAGTATTTT.

This clone was seen only once. The genes are TRBV18 and TRBJ2-7, with a tentative D call TRBD1 (6 bases). V was cut by 5 bases and J by 2 bases, with 16 bases left in between. Germline CDR1 reads KGHSH; CDR2 reads LQKENI. The CDR3 spans 15 residues. The CDR3 bases are TGTGCCAGCTCATTGAGGTCAGGGGTCACCTACGAGCAGTACTTC. Protein sequence: CASSLRSGVTYEQYF. The variable domain in full, with the rest retrieved from reference TRBV18 and TRBJ2-7, is NAGVMQNPRHLVRRRGQEARLRCSPMKGHSHVYWYRQLPEEGLKFMVYLQKENIIDESGMPKERFSAEFPKEGPSILRIQQVVRGDSAAYFCASSLRSGVTYEQYFGPGTRLTVT.

This sequence joins TRBV19 and TRBJ1-6; D gene ambiguous. The CDR3 consists of 15 residues. The ends were cut back, 0 bases at V and 10 bases at J, with 13 bases in the middle. Germline CDR1 reads LNHDA; CDR2 reads SQIVND (reference sequence). CDR3 amino acids: CASSIDRSESSPLHF. The CDR3 nucleotides are TGTGCCAGTAGTATAGATCGCAGCGAATCGTCACCCCTCCACTTT.

This chain joins TRBV29-1 and TRBJ1-1; perhaps TRBD1 as D (6 bases). The CDR3 has 12 residues. The ends were cut back, 8 bases at V and 4 bases at J, with 14 bases in the middle. Germline V lookup: CDR1 SQVTM, CDR2 ANQGSEA. For the CDR3, the DNA is TGCAGCTACGTAACAGGGCGCACTGAAGCTTTCTTT. Translated: CSYVTGRTEAFF.

This chain connects TRBV10-3 to TRBJ1-2; 9 positions match TRBD1. The V gene's germline CDR1 is ENHRY and CDR2 SYGVKD. The CDR3 totals 13 residues. V shed 7 bases, J shed 1 base, and the junction held 1 base outside the gene matches. CDR3 sequence reads: CAITGQGNYGYTF. DNA of the CDR3: TGTGCCATCACGGGACAGGGTAACTATGGCTACACCTTC.

The chain couples TRBV18 to TRBJ1-4; TRBD1 is a possible D gene (6 bases). The CDR3 spans 15 residues. Germline assignment: CDR1 KGHSH and CDR2 LQKENI. V lost 2 bases and J lost 4, with 11 bases in between. Here the CDR3 reads CASSPGGIGNEKLFF. Here the CDR3 DNA reads TGTGCCAGCTCACCAGGGGGCATCGGTAATGAAAAACTGTTTTTT.

The V and J genes are TRBV24-1 and TRBJ1-5, with 7 bases lining up with TRBD1. CDR1 KGHDR and CDR2 SFDVKD come from the germline V gene. With V trimmed by 2 bases and J by 7 bases, 13 bases remained unmatched. There are 17 residues in the CDR3. As DNA, the CDR3 is TGTGCCACCAGTGATTCCAGATGGGCCGCAGGGGGACAGCCCCAGCATTTT. Translated, it gives CATSDSRWAAGGQPQHF.

This clone was recorded only once. The chain joins TRBV2 to TRBJ2-1; possibly TRBD2 for D (6 bases). The CDR3 is made up of 12 amino acids. CDR1 and CDR2 (germline): SNHLY, FYNNEI. The V gene lost 8 bases and the J gene lost 9 bases, with 14 bases spanning the gap. The CDR3 sequence is CASGEPGGEQFF. The DNA of the CDR3 is TGTGCCAGCGGAGAGCCCGGGGGTGAGCAGTTCTTC.

This chain joins TRBV13 and TRBJ2-3, with TRBD1 as a possible D gene (6 bases). The CDR3 is 17 residues long. Trimming removed 4 bases from V and 3 bases from J, with 20 bases in between. Germline lookup yields CDR1 PRHDT and CDR2 FYEKMQ (reference sequence). The CDR3 coding sequence is TGTGCCAGCAGCTCCGATGATAGGGGGTCTGTAACAGATACGCAGTATTTT. This sequence encodes CASSSDDRGSVTDTQYF.

V and J are TRBV5-6 and TRBJ1-2; D is unresolved. This CDR3 contains 13 residues. Germline V CDR1 and CDR2: SGHDT, YYEEEE. The V end was cut by 1 base, the J end by 2 bases, with 6 bases between. CDR3 sequence (DNA): TGTGCCAGCAGCTTGTTACAGAACTATGGCTACACCTTC. This gives the protein CASSLLQNYGYTF.

V and J are TRBV7-9 and TRBJ2-3, with TRBD2 matching over 12 bases. CDR3 length equals 16 residues. CDR1 SEHNR and CDR2 FQNEAQ come from the germline V gene (reference sequence). Unmatched junction bases numbered 7, after V lost 6 bases and J lost 3 bases. Here the CDR3 reads CASSSSGRAGTDTQYF. The CDR3, as DNA: TGTGCCAGCAGTTCTAGCGGGAGGGCCGGAACAGATACGCAGTATTTT.

The chain carries TRBV24-1 and TRBJ2-3; unclear D gene. The germline V and J ends were trimmed by 3 bases and 6 bases, with 6 bases remaining between them. The germline V gene encodes CDR1 KGHDR and CDR2 SFDVKD. The CDR3 totals 12 residues. The CDR3 loop is CATSDPVDTQYF. Here the CDR3 DNA reads TGTGCCACCAGTGATCCCGTGGATACGCAGTATTTT.

V gene TRBV27 combines with J gene TRBJ2-1; 11 nucleotides line up with TRBD2. Germline loops: CDR1 MNHEY, CDR2 SMNVEV (reference sequence). With 5 bases clipped from V and 8 bases from J, the junction kept 2 bases outside the gene matches. There are 13 residues in the CDR3. CDR3 DNA sequence: TGTGCCAGCAGTGGGACTAGCGGCCATGAGCAGTTCTTC. Translating gives CASSGTSGHEQFF.

V gene TRBV29-1 combines with J gene TRBJ2-3, with 10 nucleotides matching TRBD2. Germline CDR1 is SQVTM and CDR2 is ANQGSEA. The ends lost 3 bases at V and 6 bases at J; junction bases unmatched: 6. The CDR3 is made up of 14 amino acids. CDR3 loop: CSVDGLAGVDTQYF. The CDR3 DNA reads TGCAGCGTTGATGGTCTAGCGGGAGTGGATACGCAGTATTTT.

The genes are TRBV4-1 and TRBJ1-5; D uncertain. Germline lookup yields CDR1 MGHRA and CDR2 YSYEKL. The CDR3 has 15 amino acids. Trimming took off 0 bases at V and 10 bases at J, with 16 bases between the two ends. The CDR3 protein is CASSQDEGVAGPQHF. The CDR3 DNA is TGCGCCAGCAGCCAAGATGAGGGTGTTGCGGGACCCCAGCATTTT.

This clone was detected only a few times. The chain combines TRBV5-4 with TRBJ1-3; unclear D gene. The CDR3 runs 13 residues. Germline values: CDR1 SGHNT, CDR2 YYREEE (reference sequence). Trimming removed 3 bases at V and 8 bases at J, with 12 bases between. CDR3: CASSSTGEHTIYF. CDR3 DNA sequence: TGTGCCAGCAGCTCCACGGGAGAACACACCATATATTTT. Variable domain in full (rest from reference TRBV5-4 and TRBJ1-3): ETGVTQSPTHLIKTRGQQVTLRCSSQSGHNTVSWYQQALGQGPQFIFQYYREEENGRGNFPPRFSGLQFPNYSSELNVNALELDDSALYLCASSSTGEHTIYFGEGSWLTVV.

This clone was detected a few times. The V gene is TRBV12-3 or TRBV12-4, the J gene TRBJ1-6, with D possibly being TRBD1 (6 bases). Trimming took 3 bases from V and 10 from J, leaving 10 bases between them. The CDR3 consists of 13 residues. The CDR3 DNA reads as TGTGCCAGCAGTTTGGGGGGGCAGTCACCCCTCCACTTT. Residues: CASSLGGQSPLHF.

In regard to this clone: Other DNA sequences in the sample encode the same CDR3. This chain connects TRBV6-5 to TRBJ2-7; D is possibly TRBD1 (6 bases). Germline V lookup: CDR1 MNHEY, CDR2 SVGAGI. CDR3 length equals 13 residues. V was trimmed by 2 bases and J by 4 bases, leaving 9 bases between them. CDR3 protein: CASSYSRGYEQYF. The CDR3 coding sequence is TGTGCCAGCAGTTACAGCAGGGGTTACGAGCAGTACTTC.